This T cell receptor (beta chain) was obtained from a study of T cells after yellow fever vaccination. The study's findings and limits: Overall, a small share of clonotypes was seen in both CD4 and CD8 compartments.

By 5'RACE template switching, TCR cDNA was produced, with a universal primer site and UMIs added in the process. TCRdb processed the 5' RACE reads anew with MiXCR; each CDR3 protein has one entry. This sample yields some 70,000 distinct CDR3 sequences, of which over 6% are seen a single time; 37% belongs to the top ten. This clonotype was recorded at least ten times. The antigen remains undetermined. Trimming removed 6 bases from V and 2 bases from J, with 13 bases in between. Germline CDR1 MDHEN, CDR2 SYDVKM. This CDR3 comprises 14 residues. This sample comprised CD8+ T cells sorted from PBMCs, obtained approximately 40 days after the first yellow fever vaccination. The receptor was derived from a man aged 18 to 30 who received the YFV17D yellow fever vaccine. The J gene is TRBJ2-5, the V gene TRBV28, with TRBD2 as a possible D gene (6 bases). This chain's CDR3 is CASSSFRGQETQYF. CDR3 nucleotides: TGTGCCAGCAGCTCCTTCCGGGGGCAAGAGACCCAGTACTTC.